The clone carrying this T cell receptor beta chain was seen a single time. The data were taken from a study of blood T cell repertoires in COVID-19. As for the study in general: Sites across the United States, Italy and Spain contributed samples from acute and convalescent COVID-19. From T cells, B-cell-depleted T cells, or PBMCs came the material, which was cDNA or gDNA.

Source study methods: Reference gene primer amplification gave estimated nucleated cell counts. Data came from immunoSEQ multiplex PCR; TCRdb stores just in-frame clones and leaves some out. V, J and clone size derive from that table, while D and trimming were established from the DNA sequence. The sample includes about 400,000 clones, 75% to 90% of them seen just once. Sequencing used peripheral blood. The receptor's source is a woman aged 60-75 years with COVID-19, enrolled during active disease.

The CDR3 sequence: CASSESSGYEQYF. The CDR3 DNA is TGCGCCAGCAGTGAGTCGTCCGGTTACGAGCAGTACTTC. The chain couples TRBV10-1 to TRBJ2-7, with D uncertain. Per the germline V gene, CDR1 is WNHNN and CDR2 is SYGVQD (reference sequence). Trimming removed 0 bases from V and 4 bases from J, with 7 bases in between. The CDR3 is 13 residues long.